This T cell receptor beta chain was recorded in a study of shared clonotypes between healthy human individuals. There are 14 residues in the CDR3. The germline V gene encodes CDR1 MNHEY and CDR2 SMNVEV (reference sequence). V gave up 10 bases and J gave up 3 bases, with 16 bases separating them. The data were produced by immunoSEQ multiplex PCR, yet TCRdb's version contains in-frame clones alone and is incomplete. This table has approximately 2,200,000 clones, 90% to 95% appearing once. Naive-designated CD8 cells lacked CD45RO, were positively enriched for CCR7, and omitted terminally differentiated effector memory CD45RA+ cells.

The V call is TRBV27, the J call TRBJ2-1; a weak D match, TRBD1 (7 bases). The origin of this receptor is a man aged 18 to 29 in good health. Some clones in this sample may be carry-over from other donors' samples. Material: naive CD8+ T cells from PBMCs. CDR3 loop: CATAGGHGYNEQFF. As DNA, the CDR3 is TGTGCCACCGCAGGGGGGCACGGCTACAATGAGCAGTTCTTC.